Below, one TCR beta chain is given with its context. Its antigen is not known. Trimming cost V 1 base and J 12 bases, with 31 bases left between them. The germline gives CDR1 SGHDN, CDR2 FVKESK. The CDR3 runs 19 residues. This record belongs to a study of cytomegalovirus exposure and HLA in healthy donors. Study background: Early released data comprised tens of millions of unique TCRs from HLA-typed donors.

The PCR contained 60 Vbeta and 13 Jbeta primers. Profiled with immunoSEQ multiplex PCR; TCRdb holds only in-frame clones, not every one. The repertoire holds about 150,000 clones, with 65% to 80% as singletons. General observations from the study: In vitro assays verified that a few CMV-associated chains recognized CMV antigens specifically.

The chain has TRBV14 and TRBJ2-1; tentatively, D is TRBD2 (5 bases). This receptor was identified in a man aged 30 to 45 in good health and CMV-seronegative. Material for sequencing was PBMCs. The CDR3 loop reads CASSQGRWETPRTATGQFF. CDR3 nucleotide sequence: TGTGCCAGCAGCCAAGGGCGGTGGGAGACTCCGAGAACCGCTACGGGGCAGTTCTTC.